The sequence of this TCR beta chain was determined in a study of a mutant IDH1 vaccine in newly diagnosed glioma. Points from the study as a whole: Apparently unrelated to pseudoprogression were changes in the top peripheral T cell clonotypes.

Time point specified: week 5, during vaccination. The vaccine gave 300 ug of a 20-mer mutant IDH1 peptide subcutaneously per dose. Only in-frame clones appear in the TCRdb table, and some are missing; sequencing was by immunoSEQ multiplex PCR. The profile shows fewer than 70,000 clones, approximately 90% of them singletons. Trimming removed 0 bases from V and 4 bases from J, with 13 bases in between. This CDR3 spans 16 amino acids. Looked up from germline, CDR1 is SGHNT and CDR2 is YYREEE (reference sequence). To note about this clone: Its target is unknown.

V and J are TRBV5-4 and TRBJ2-2; a weak D match, TRBD2 (6 bases). Sequences were derived from PBMCs, sampled from a glioma patient whose treatment included an IDH1 peptide vaccine. This clonotype originated in a woman in her thirties or forties with glioma. CDR3 region: CASSLAGGVGTGELFF. CDR3 nucleotide sequence: TGTGCCAGCAGCTTGGCCGGAGGGGTCGGCACCGGGGAGCTGTTTTTT.